This T cell receptor (beta chain) was recovered during a study of T cells after posttransplantation cyclophosphamide. Treatment was busulfan-fludarabine conditioning, a marrow graft, and cyclophosphamide on days +3 and +4. Libraries were prepared by immunoSEQ multiplex PCR; TCRdb keeps only in-frame clonotypes and omits some of them. Listed for the sample are some 11,000 clones, none seen a single time. Study results and limitations: After PTCy, TRB diversity resembled that of CNI/methotrexate controls. TRB overlap between skin or GI tissue T cells and blood was limited. Donor-recipient repertoire similarity was low at 1-2 months, rising over year one.

This clone came up many times. Its antigen is not identified. This CDR3 spans 15 amino acids. Germline values: CDR1 SGHAT, CDR2 FQNNGV. Trimming pared 2 bases from V and 3 bases from J, leaving 11 bases between. The chain joins TRBV11-2 to TRBJ1-5; TRBD1 might be the D (5 bases). This sequence was found in a female patient aged 35-55 years who received an allogeneic stem cell transplant from a related donor, was CMV-positive, and had acute GVHD only. Some T cells may trace back to the graft donor. Sequences were derived from PBMCs, sampled after allogeneic stem cell transplant with posttransplant cyclophosphamide. CDR3 coding DNA: TGTGCCAGCAGCTTAAATCCAGGGCCCAATCAGCCCCAGCATTTT. This sequence encodes CASSLNPGPNQPQHF.